Sequencing of this T cell receptor beta chain was carried out in a study of cytomegalovirus exposure and HLA in healthy donors (dated by TCRdb to about 2017). Regarding the complete study: In an earlier analysis of about 560 of the donors, 276 Gb of sequence data and about 110 million unique TCR beta sequences from 150 million to 200 million T cells were reported. An early release covering more than 500 HLA-typed donors comprised about 300 gigabases of sequencing data and approximately 85 million unique TCR sequences. Of the 300 to 500 genotyped donors, 70% to 90% were placed in the genetic ancestry cluster associated with self-reported Caucasian donors. The study was designed to test whether signatures of past pathogen exposure could be identified by cataloging public T cell receptors. The study used immunosequencing to profile the T cell repertoires of several hundred subjects and linked those repertoires to cytomegalovirus serostatus. Besides the first cohort of some 670 subjects, a separate validation cohort made up of 120 different subjects was used. The study combined high-throughput TCR immunosequencing, statistical association of individual TCRs with disease status, and machine learning to predict cytomegalovirus infection status. To study patterns of TCR occurrence, a later analysis re-analyzed previously published TCR beta repertoires from 666 donors and added high-resolution HLA genotyping. Rather than drawing on any new phenotypic data, the later analysis identified candidate immune exposures from TCR beta sequences and the way those sequences occurred across donors. An earlier analysis of approximately 580 of the donors used high-throughput TCR beta sequencing to judge whether each TCR beta V gene segment behaved as functional or pseudogenic. Donor age, sex, ethnicity and CMV serostatus were compiled alongside the repertoire data. In a later genetic analysis, genome-wide SNP genotypes for about 55% of the roughly 700 donors were used, and that subset was treated as a discovery cohort. All discovery cohort repertoires had been generated on a single sequencing platform. Both class I and class II loci were covered by HLA typing, at four-digit resolution. The number of typed donors differed by locus: roughly 629-630 for A, B, C, DRB1 and DQB1; 500 to 550 for DQA1; around 610 for DPA1; and about 450 for DPB1. Roughly 5 DR-DQ haplotypes were handled as single units for association and clustering because linkage in the cohort was strong. Among almost 400 genotyped donors of the cohort, an average of around 240,000 unique TCR beta nucleotide sequences were sequenced per donor, around a sixth of them non-productive. General conclusions and limits of the study: The earlier analysis of approximately 540 of the donors excluded some 15 rarely observed V segments, including chromosome 9 orphons, because counts were too low. In a later genetic analysis, a missense DCLRE1C variant was associated with V-gene and J-gene trimming of TCR beta chains, and the association was replicated in an independent cohort. According to a later analysis, TCR association rates differed among HLA loci, with DRB1 alleles showing the most associated TCRs and HLA-C alleles showing the fewest. Most TCR sequences were observed very rarely across donors, whereas some public TCRs were present in many individuals. According to a later analysis, most CMV-associated TCR beta chains appeared to be HLA-restricted, and the HLA associations seemed to be driven largely by CMV exposure. Specific HLA alleles were associated with 15,000 to 20,000 TCR beta sequences at a false discovery rate of 0.05 in a later analysis. A further reported finding was that TCR beta sequences accurately predicted the HLA-A and HLA-B alleles for most subjects in the first cohort. Three of the identified cytomegalovirus-associated TCR beta chains were confirmed in vitro to be specific for cytomegalovirus antigens. Strong co-occurrence of HLA alleles, especially DR and DQ, made assigning TCR associations to individual alleles difficult. According to the authors, the approach could potentially be generalized to other disease states and immunological phenotypes. In this cohort, only TCR beta chains were sequenced, and detectable features were limited by the absence of alpha or paired-chain data. Because some donors lacked HLA typing at each locus, the association tests relied only on the typed subset. Correlated functional status among segregating V segments might reflect linkage disequilibrium, but an unknown experimental factor could not be ruled out. An earlier analysis of 450 to 750 of the donors showed that most TCR beta V segments appeared in productive rearrangements either about 87% or about 30% of the time, which broadly matched IMGT annotations. The study gave a list of over 150 TCR beta chains associated with cytomegalovirus. A cluster of highly shared sequence variants was judged likely to be a technical artifact of the sequencing pipeline. The only immune exposure information available for the cohort was CMV serostatus. According to a later analysis, parvovirus B19, influenza, CMV and Epstein-Barr virus appeared linked to several top co-occurrence clusters. Compared with equally common non-associated chains, HLA-associated TCR beta chains in a later analysis were more clonally expanded and had lower generation probabilities. Compared with the roughly 720-donor mean, donors in an Asian-associated ancestry cluster had fewer N-insertions in productive TCRs, according to a later genetic analysis. Presence/absence analyses assumed roughly uniform sequencing depth across donors, an assumption that may not hold. Some IMGT-functional V segments, including TRBV6-2 and TRBV6-3, could not be distinguished by the 87-base-pair reads and were therefore excluded. The classifier was reported to diagnose cytomegalovirus status with high specificity and sensitivity in both the original cohort and the validation cohort.

To prepare the library, the immunoSEQ multiplex PCR assay was applied. For the multiplex PCR, a mixture combining 60 forward primers for TCR Vbeta segments and 13 reverse primers for TCR Jbeta segments was used. Amplification of the CDR3 region of rearranged TCR beta genes was performed with a multiplex PCR assay on genomic DNA. The Illumina HiSeq System was used to sequence the amplified TCR beta libraries as 87-base-pair reads. Processing in the source paper ran as follows. A later analysis counted about 82 million unique TCR beta chains across the approximately 700 repertoires, and roughly 11 million of these chains were shared by at least two donors. Raw reads were error-corrected and collapsed into unique sequences by a nearest-neighbor algorithm in which closely related sequences were merged to remove PCR and sequencing errors. Alignment of CDR3 sequences to IMGT reference sequences was used to assign V, D and J gene segments. For a sequence to be retained, a match of at least six nucleotides to both a V gene segment and a J gene segment was required. A rearrangement counted as productive if the CDR3 had no stop codons and remained in frame with V and J, and every other rearrangement counted as non-productive. CDR3 was defined by IMGT convention, running from the second conserved V-encoded cysteine to the conserved J-encoded phenylalanine. The earlier analysis of fewer than 700 of the donors excluded sequences that lacked an unambiguous match to a single V gene segment. In an earlier analysis of some 590 of the donors, a V segment was called functional when productive rearrangements were above 56.7%, and segregating when the standard deviation between donors exceeded 5%. A statistical classification framework was built to diagnose cytomegalovirus status from the catalog of TCR beta chain sequences. V and J gene assignment, in a later analysis, came from comparing TCR nucleotide sequences with IMGT/GENE-DB human TR gene sequences. In a later analysis, CDR3 sequences and most-parsimonious VDJ recombination scenarios were assigned using the TCRdist pipeline. In a later analysis, each TCR beta chain was defined by its CDR3 amino acid sequence together with its V-gene family, and reads lacking a unique V-gene family were excluded. In a later analysis, several hundred highly shared, low-generation-probability nucleotide sequences were removed to address suspected cross-contamination and a sequencing artifact. In a later analysis, a clonal expansion index for each public chain was calculated from normalized within-repertoire ranks of inferred template counts. In a later analysis, generation probabilities were computed using a VDJ recombination model fitted to out-of-frame rearrangements, and the results were checked against IGoR. In a later analysis, hypergeometric tests were used to score TCR-TCR, TCR-HLA and TCR-CMV co-occurrence, with a repertoire-size bias correction applied to TCR pairs. To estimate false discovery rates, a later analysis permuted the HLA or CMV assignments 20 times. In a later analysis, co-occurring TCRs were grouped using DBSCAN, with TCRdist sequence similarity added in when clustering inside HLA-allele-positive subsets. Co-occurrence clustering excluded repertoires with fewer than 30,000 or more than 120,000 public chains, plus five with anomalous nucleotide sharing. This immuneACCESS table, as held by TCRdb, lists in-frame sequences with V and J called but not all clones. Of the missing ones, under half trace to an unresolved V gene in checked studies; the others have no known cause. The V and J calls and clone size were taken over from that table, and D and trimming were inferred from the DNA. This sample holds 100,000 to 150,000 clones; around four fifths were observed only once. The ten top clones hold 3.6% of the sample.

From the cysteine through the phenylalanine, the CDR3 covers 17 amino acids. Only CDR3 DNA remains: 51 bases, in frame from the first base. From the germline V gene, CDR1 is SGHRS and CDR2 is YFSETQ. V loses 4 bases, J loses 6 bases, and the germline ends lie 24 bases apart. For this clone: Its antigen is still unknown. Base qualities were left out, and no much larger clone turns up one base away.

The cohort was made up of roughly 670 healthy bone marrow donors. Cohort members were all nominally healthy when sampled, although unrecorded immune exposures were likely present. The donor was CMV seropositive and was included in the group of 250 to 300 seropositive cohort members. Every donor gave a peripheral blood sample, and the peripheral blood mononuclear cells from that sample were used for TCR beta sequencing. Genomic DNA was extracted from the blood cell samples with the Qiagen DNeasy Blood Extraction Kit. The rearrangement combines TRBV5-1 with TRBJ2-3; TRBD1 is perhaps the D gene, given 7 matching bases. This sequence originates from a middle-aged woman in good health and CMV-seropositive. Sample: PBMCs. The CDR3 loop reads CASSPSGRQGGTDTQYF. The nucleotides are TGCGCCAGCAGCCCCTCAGGTCGACAGGGCGGGACGGATACGCAGTATTTT.